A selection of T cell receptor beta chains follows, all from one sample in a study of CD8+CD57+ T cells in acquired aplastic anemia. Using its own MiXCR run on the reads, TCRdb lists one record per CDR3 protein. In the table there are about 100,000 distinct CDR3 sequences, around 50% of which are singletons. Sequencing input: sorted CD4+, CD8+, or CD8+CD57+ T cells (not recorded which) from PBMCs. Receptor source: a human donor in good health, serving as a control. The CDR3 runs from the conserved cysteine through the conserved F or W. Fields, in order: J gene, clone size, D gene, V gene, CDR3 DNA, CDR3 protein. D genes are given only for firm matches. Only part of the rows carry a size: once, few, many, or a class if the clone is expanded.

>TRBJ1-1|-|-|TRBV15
TGTGCCACCAGCAGAGTAGAGGGATACACTGAAGCTTTCTTT
CATSRVEGYTEAFF
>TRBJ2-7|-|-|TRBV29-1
TGCAGCGTGCCGGGGGCGGGACCCTACGAGCAGTACTTC
CSVPGAGPYEQYF
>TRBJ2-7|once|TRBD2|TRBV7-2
TGTGCCAGCAGCTTAGGACTAGCGGACCTGGGGCAGTACTTC
CASSLGLADLGQYF
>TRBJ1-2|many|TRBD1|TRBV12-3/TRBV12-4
TGTGCCAGCAGTCTGACAGGGACCTATGGCTACACCTTC
CASSLTGTYGYTF
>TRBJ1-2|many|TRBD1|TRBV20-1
TGCAGTGCCCTCTTTATGTCGACAGGGGACTATGGCTACACCTTC
CSALFMSTGDYGYTF
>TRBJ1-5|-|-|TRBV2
TGTGCCAGCAGTGACAGGGGCTGGAATCAGCCCCAGCATTTT
CASSDRGWNQPQHF
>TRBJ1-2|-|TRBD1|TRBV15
TGTGCCACCAGCCCAGATTTGGGACAGGGTTTCGATGGCTACACCTTC
CATSPDLGQGFDGYTF
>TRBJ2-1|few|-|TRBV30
TGTGCCTGGAGTTTGGGCTCCTACAATGAGCAGTTCTTC
CAWSLGSYNEQFF
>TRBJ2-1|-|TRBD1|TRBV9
TGTGCCAGCAGAATCGCCCGGACAGGGTCGGATGAGCAGTTCTTC
CASRIARTGSDEQFF
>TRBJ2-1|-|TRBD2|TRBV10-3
TGTGCCATCAGCGGGGCTAGCGGGGGCACCAGTGATGAGCAGTTCTTC
CAISGASGGTSDEQFF
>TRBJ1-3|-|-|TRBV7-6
TGTGCCAGCAGCTTAGGATATCAGGGAGACACCATATATTTT
CASSLGYQGDTIYF
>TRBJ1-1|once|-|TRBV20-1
TGCCGTGCTAGGGGTCAGGGGTATGGATCTGAAGCCTTCTTT
CRARGQGYGSEAFF
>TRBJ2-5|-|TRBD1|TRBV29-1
TGCAGCGTTGGGGACAGGGGAGAGGAGACCCAGTACTTC
CSVGDRGEETQYF
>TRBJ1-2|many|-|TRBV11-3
TGTGCCAGCAGCTTATGTGTTCCGGCCCAACCTAACTATGGCTACACCTTC
CASSLCVPAQPNYGYTF
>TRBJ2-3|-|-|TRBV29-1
TGCAGCGTTGAAGATTGGACAGATACGCAGTATTTT
CSVEDWTDTQYF
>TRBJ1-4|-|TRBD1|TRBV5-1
TGCGCCAGCAGTCGGGACAGCAATGAAAAACTGTTTTTT
CASSRDSNEKLFF
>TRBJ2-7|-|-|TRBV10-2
TGCGCCAGCACTAACACTCCGACAGGCTCCTACGAGCAGTACTTC
CASTNTPTGSYEQYF
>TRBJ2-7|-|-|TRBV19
TGTGCCAGTAGTATGGTGGGTGGCGAGCAGTACTTC
CASSMVGGEQYF
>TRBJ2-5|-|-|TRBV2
TGTGCCAGCAGCCCTAATGGGGAGGAAGGGGCCCAGTACTTC
CASSPNGEEGAQYF
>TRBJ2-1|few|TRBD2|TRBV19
TGTGCCAGTAGCCTTAGCGGGGGGGCCTACAATGAGCAGTTCTTC
CASSLSGGAYNEQFF
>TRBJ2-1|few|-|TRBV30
TGTGCCTGGAGTGTATCGGGGGATGAGCAGTTCTTC
CAWSVSGDEQFF